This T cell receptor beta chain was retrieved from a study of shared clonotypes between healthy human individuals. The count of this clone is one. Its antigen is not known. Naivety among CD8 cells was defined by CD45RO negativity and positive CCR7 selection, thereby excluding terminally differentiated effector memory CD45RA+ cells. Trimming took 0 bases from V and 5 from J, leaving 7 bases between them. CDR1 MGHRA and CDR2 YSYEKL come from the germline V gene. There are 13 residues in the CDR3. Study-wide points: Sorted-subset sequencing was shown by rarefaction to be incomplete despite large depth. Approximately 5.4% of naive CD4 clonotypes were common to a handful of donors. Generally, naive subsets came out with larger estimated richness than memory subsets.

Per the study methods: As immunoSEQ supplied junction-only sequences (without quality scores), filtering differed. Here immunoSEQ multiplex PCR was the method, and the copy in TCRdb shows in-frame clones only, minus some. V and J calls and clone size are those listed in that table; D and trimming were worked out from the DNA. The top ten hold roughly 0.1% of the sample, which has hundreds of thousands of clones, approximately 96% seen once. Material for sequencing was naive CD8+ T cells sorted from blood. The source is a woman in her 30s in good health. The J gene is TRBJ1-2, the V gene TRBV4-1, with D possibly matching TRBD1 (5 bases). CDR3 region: CASSQDREYGYTF. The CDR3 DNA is TGCGCCAGCAGCCAAGACAGGGAGTATGGCTACACCTTC.